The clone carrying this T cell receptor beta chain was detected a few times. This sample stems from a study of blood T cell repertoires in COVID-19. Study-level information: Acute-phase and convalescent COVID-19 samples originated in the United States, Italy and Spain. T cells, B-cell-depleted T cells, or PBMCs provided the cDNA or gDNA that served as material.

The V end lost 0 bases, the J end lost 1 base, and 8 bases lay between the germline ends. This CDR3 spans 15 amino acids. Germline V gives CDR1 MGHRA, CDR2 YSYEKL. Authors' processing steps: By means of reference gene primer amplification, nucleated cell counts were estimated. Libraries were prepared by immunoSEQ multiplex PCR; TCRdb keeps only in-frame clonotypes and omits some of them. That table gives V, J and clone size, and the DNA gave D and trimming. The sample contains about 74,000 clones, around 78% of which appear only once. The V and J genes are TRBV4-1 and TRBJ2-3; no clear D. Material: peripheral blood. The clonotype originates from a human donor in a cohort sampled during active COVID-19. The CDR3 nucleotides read TGCGCCAGCAGCCAAGATGAGCAGGGCACAGATACGCAGTATTTT. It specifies CASSQDEQGTDTQYF.